The 16 T cell receptor beta chains presented below share a single source sample, sequenced in a study of circulating and synovial CD4+ cells in juvenile arthritis. Produced via immunoSEQ multiplex PCR; TCRdb's table is partial and in-frame only. The table lists tens of thousands of clones, about 94% of them singletons. Sequenced input: CD4+ T cells from blood. These receptor sequences come from a human donor with juvenile idiopathic arthritis.

The chain uses TRBV7-2 and TRBJ1-3; D is perhaps TRBD1 (5 bases). Per the germline V gene, CDR1 is SGHTA and CDR2 is FQGNSA. This CDR3 comprises 16 residues. Trimming cost V 0 bases and J 2 bases, with 11 bases left between them. CDR3 amino acids: CASSLAWQGPGNTIYF. The CDR3, as DNA: TGTGCCAGCAGCTTAGCGTGGCAGGGCCCTGGAAACACCATATATTTT.

The V gene is TRBV7-2, the J gene TRBJ2-2; 8 nucleotides match TRBD2. The V and J ends lost 2 bases and 4 bases, in that order; junction bases with no gene match: 6. There are 16 residues in the CDR3. CDR1 is SGHTA and CDR2 is FQGNSA in the germline V gene. Written as DNA, the CDR3 is TGTGCCAGCAGCTTACACGGGGGGGCCTCCACCGGGGAGCTGTTTTTT. Translating gives CASSLHGGASTGELFF. Complete variable domain (other parts from reference TRBV7-2 and TRBJ2-2): GAGVSQSPSNKVTEKGKDVELRCDPISGHTALYWYRQSLGQGLEFLIYFQGNSAPDKSGLPSDRFSAERTGGSVSTLTIQRTQQEDSAVYLCASSLHGGASTGELFFGEGSRLTVL.

The chain carries TRBV6-4 and TRBJ2-5; 7 positions agree with TRBD1. The CDR3 is 14 residues long. Unmatched junction bases numbered 6, after V lost 3 bases and J lost 5 bases. Germline loops: CDR1 MRHNA, CDR2 SNTAGT. CDR3 amino acids: CASSEQGSGETQYF. CDR3 in DNA: TGTGCCAGCAGTGAACAGGGGAGTGGGGAGACCCAGTACTTC.

This clone was seen just once. The chain links TRBV15 to TRBJ1-1, with a possible D match to TRBD1 (6 bases). This CDR3 region has 13 residues. Germline V gene data show CDR1 as LNHNV and CDR2 as YYDKDF (reference sequence). V lost 5 bases to trimming and J lost 5 bases, with 12 bases between them. CDR3 region: CATSSGRGTEAFF. The CDR3 DNA is TGTGCCACCAGCTCCGGAAGGGGGACTGAAGCTTTCTTT.

The V and J genes are TRBV7-2 and TRBJ2-3, with 10 bases matching TRBD1. This CDR3 region has 16 residues. The V and J ends lost 11 bases and 5 bases, in that order; junction bases with no gene match: 16. Germline V gives CDR1 SGHTA, CDR2 FQGNSA. DNA of the CDR3: TGTGCCTGCCGAAGGGGGGCGGGACAGGGGAAAGATACGCAGTATTTT. Amino acid sequence: CACRRGAGQGKDTQYF.

This clone was found once. The chain joins TRBV7-3 to TRBJ2-5; TRBD2 is a possible D gene (6 bases). Trimming removed 2 bases from V and 7 bases from J, with 14 bases in between. This CDR3 has 14 amino acids. Germline CDR1 and CDR2: SGHTA and FQGTGA. The CDR3 DNA follows: TGTGCCAGCAGCTTAGGGGGGACCCTTGGGACCCAGTACTTC. Translated: CASSLGGTLGTQYF.

For this clone: This same CDR3 is encoded by further DNA sequences in the sample. The chain uses TRBV4-3 and TRBJ1-6; D perhaps matches TRBD1 (5 bases). CDR3 length: 17 amino acids. Germline CDR1 is LGHNA and CDR2 is YSLEER. Between the trimmed V and J ends, which lost 4 bases and 7 bases, there was a span of 20 bases. CDR3 residues: CASSPSGAQGYNSPLHF. The CDR3, as DNA: TGCGCCAGCAGCCCGAGTGGGGCTCAAGGTTACAATTCACCCCTCCACTTT.

The V and J genes are TRBV21-1 and TRBJ1-1. TRBV21-1 is reported as a pseudogene. This CDR3 comprises 14 residues. CDR3 sequence (DNA): TGTGCCAGCAGCTCACACTATAAGAACACTGAAGCTTTCTTT. Protein product: CASSSHYKNTEAFF.

The J gene is TRBJ2-2, the V gene TRBV2; 9 nucleotides line up with TRBD2. The CDR3 length is 14 residues. J lost 4 bases, V lost 7 bases, and 4 bases had no gene match. The germline V gene encodes CDR1 SNHLY and CDR2 FYNNEI. CDR3 loop: CASTSGVPTGELFF. The CDR3 DNA is TGTGCCAGCACTAGCGGGGTACCCACCGGGGAGCTGTTTTTT.

Concerning this clone itself: One end of the junction fails to match germline, which may point to a read error. Other DNA sequences in the same sample also yield this CDR3. The rearrangement uses TRBV4-1 and TRBJ1-6; D not certain. The CDR3 is made up of 16 amino acids. Germline assignment: CDR1 MGHRA and CDR2 YSYEKL. CDR3 in DNA: TGCGCCAGCAGCCAAGATCTGTCGGTTGTTAATTCCCCCCTCCACTTT. This encodes CASSQDLSVVNSPLHF.

The rearrangement links TRBV10-3 to TRBJ1-2, with D unclear. Trimming stripped 0 bases from V and 5 bases from J, with 10 bases between. CDR1 and CDR2 (germline): ENHRY, SYGVKD. CDR3 length: 14 residues. CDR3 in DNA: TGTGCCATCAGTGAGTCTAGTCCCCCATATGGCTACACCTTC. Protein: CAISESSPPYGYTF.

The V call is TRBV29-1, the J call TRBJ2-3; possibly TRBD1 for D (6 bases). The CDR3 is 13 amino acids. The germline gives CDR1 SQVTM, CDR2 ANQGSEA. With 2 bases removed from V and 2 bases from J, the gap between germline ends came to 8 bases. The CDR3 loop is CSVEPGATDTQYF. CDR3 bases: TGCAGCGTTGAACCAGGGGCCACAGATACGCAGTATTTT.

This chain uses TRBV5-6 with TRBJ2-2; 9 nucleotides align to TRBD1. Germline loops: CDR1 SGHDT, CDR2 YYEEEE. V gave up 0 bases and J gave up 7 bases; unmatched junction bases: 4. The CDR3 is 15 amino acids. This CDR3 is CASSLAGQGNGELFF. CDR3 DNA: TGTGCCAGCAGCTTGGCGGGACAGGGTAACGGGGAGCTGTTTTTT. Complete variable domain (other parts from reference TRBV5-6 and TRBJ2-2): DAGVTQSPTHLIKTRGQQVTLRCSPKSGHDTVSWYQQALGQGPQFIFQYYEEEERQRGNFPDRFSGHQFPNYSSELNVNALLLGDSALYLCASSLAGQGNGELFFGEGSRLTVL.

The CDR3 sequence is CASSRTGGANGANVLTF. In DNA form, the CDR3 reads TGTGCCAGCTCACGGACAGGGGGCGCAAATGGGGCCAACGTCCTGACTTTC. The chain carries TRBV18 and TRBJ2-6, with 11 bases that match TRBD1. The CDR3 is 17 residues long. Germline V lookup: CDR1 KGHSH, CDR2 LQKENI. The junction had 5 bases not matched to a gene; V was cut back by 4 bases and J by 3 bases.

The J gene is TRBJ1-1, the V gene TRBV7-3; the match to TRBD1 covers 9 bases. Germline V gene data show CDR1 as SGHTA and CDR2 as FQGTGA. The CDR3 contains 14 residues. J was trimmed by 1 base and V by 5 bases; bases with no gene match: 2. The CDR3 DNA sequence: TGTGCCAGCAGCCCGGGACAGGGGAACACTGAAGCTTTCTTT. This codes for CASSPGQGNTEAFF.

The chain employs TRBV29-1 and TRBJ2-7; 9 bases are shared with TRBD1. Trimming took 1 base from V and 7 from J; bases not matched to a gene: 17. Germline CDR1 is SQVTM and CDR2 is ANQGSEA. This CDR3 has 17 amino acids. CDR3 loop: CSVEVVEVYRGRLEQYF. The CDR3 region has the DNA TGCAGCGTTGAAGTGGTTGAGGTATACAGGGGGCGCTTGGAGCAGTACTTC.